Presented here are 12 T cell receptor beta chains from one specimen sequenced in a study of cytomegalovirus exposure and HLA in healthy donors. The PCR was carried out with 60 Vbeta primers and 13 Jbeta primers. The data were produced by immunoSEQ multiplex PCR, yet TCRdb's version contains in-frame clones alone and is incomplete. The sample lists about 160,000 clones, approximately 80% occurring once. The sequencing sample was made of PBMCs. The receptors come from a man aged 18 to 30 in good health and CMV-seropositive.

The genes are TRBV5-4 and TRBJ1-2; D remains ambiguous. V lost 1 base and J lost 0, with 10 bases in between. Germline V gene data show CDR1 as SGHNT and CDR2 as YYREEE (reference sequence). The CDR3 is made up of 15 amino acids. The CDR3 protein is CASSLWAAPNYGYTF. The CDR3 DNA sequence: TGTGCCAGCAGCTTGTGGGCAGCTCCTAACTATGGCTACACCTTC.

The V and J genes are TRBV4-3 and TRBJ2-1, with D perhaps TRBD1 (6 bases). V lost 0 bases and J 8 bases, leaving 17 bases between the germline ends. The germline gives CDR1 LGHNA, CDR2 YSLEER. The CDR3 is 16 residues long. CDR3 loop: CASSQDGGRGVDEQFF. DNA for the CDR3: TGCGCCAGCAGCCAAGATGGGGGCCGCGGCGTCGATGAGCAGTTCTTC.

V and J are TRBV19 and TRBJ1-1, with unresolved D. Germline values: CDR1 LNHDA, CDR2 SQIVND (reference sequence). The CDR3 sequence is 14 residues long. V lost 0 bases to trimming and J lost 1 base, with 6 bases between them. The CDR3 DNA reads as TGTGCCAGTAGTATAGACAGGTGGAACACTGAAGCTTTCTTT. Its protein is CASSIDRWNTEAFF.

This clone was seen a handful of times. Here the CDR3 reads CASSRGTGEQYF. The CDR3 DNA sequence: TGTGCCAGCAGCCGAGGCACCGGTGAGCAGTACTTC. The chain couples TRBV11-2 to TRBJ2-7; no firm D call. CDR1 SGHAT and CDR2 FQNNGV come from the germline V gene. The V end was cut by 5 bases, the J end by 7 bases, with 12 bases between. The CDR3 runs 12 residues. Drawing the rest from reference TRBV11-2 and TRBJ2-7, the complete variable domain is EAGVAQSPRYKIIEKRQSVAFWCNPISGHATLYWYQQILGQGPKLLIQFQNNGVVDDSQLPKDRFSAERLKGVDSTLKIQPAKLEDSAVYLCASSRGTGEQYFGPGTRLTVT.

The chain links TRBV7-9 to TRBJ2-5, with 7 bases identical to TRBD2. Per the germline V gene, CDR1 is SEHNR and CDR2 is FQNEAQ (reference sequence). With 3 bases clipped from V and 5 bases from J, the junction kept 3 bases outside the gene matches. This CDR3 has 13 amino acids. The CDR3 DNA is TGTGCCAGCAGCTTCCGCGGGAGTGAGACCCAGTACTTC. Translated: CASSFRGSETQYF.

The chain has TRBV15 and TRBJ2-1; D might be TRBD2 (6 bases). From germline, CDR1 is LNHNV and CDR2 YYDKDF (reference sequence). Trimming removed 5 bases from V and 4 bases from J, with 9 bases in between. The CDR3 length is 13 residues. The chain's CDR3 is CATSVGTYNEQFF. The DNA of the CDR3 is TGTGCCACCAGCGTCGGGACTTACAATGAGCAGTTCTTC.

The chain joins TRBV19 to TRBJ2-1; TRBD2 is a possible D gene (7 bases). The CDR3 has 14 amino acids. Germline V gene data show CDR1 as LNHDA and CDR2 as SQIVND (reference sequence). V was trimmed by 9 bases and J by 6 bases, leaving 18 bases between them. The CDR3 loop is CASAEWGGLNEQFF. CDR3 in DNA: TGTGCCAGCGCCGAGTGGGGGGGCCTCAATGAGCAGTTCTTC.

The gene calls are TRBV14 and TRBJ2-2; 7 bases line up with TRBD1. Per germline, CDR1 SGHDN and CDR2 FVKESK. The CDR3 totals 17 residues. The J segment lost 1 base and the V segment lost 0 bases, leaving 5 bases of the junction unmatched. CDR3 sequence reads: CASSQDQRTGNTGELFF. CDR3 nucleotides: TGTGCCAGCAGCCAAGATCAGCGGACAGGGAACACCGGGGAGCTGTTTTTT.

This clone showed up just a few times. The V and J genes are TRBV6-5 and TRBJ1-1, with D tentatively TRBD1 (6 bases). Per the germline V gene, CDR1 is MNHEY and CDR2 is SVGAGI. This CDR3 comprises 14 residues. Trimming took off 8 bases at V and 0 bases at J, with 13 bases between the two ends. CDR3 sequence (DNA): TGTGCCAGCGTCGGGGGGCTTATGAACACTGAAGCTTTCTTT. It specifies CASVGGLMNTEAFF.

CDR3 sequence reads: CASSSPRRIEQYF. As DNA, the CDR3 is TGTGCCAGCAGTTCCCCTAGAAGGATCGAGCAGTACTTC. V gene TRBV28 combines with J gene TRBJ2-7; D call uncertain. Germline values: CDR1 MDHEN, CDR2 SYDVKM. The CDR3 is made up of 13 amino acids. The germline V and J ends were trimmed by 4 bases and 6 bases, with 13 bases remaining between them.

The chain joins TRBV27 to TRBJ1-2; 12 nucleotides align to TRBD1. This CDR3 has 15 amino acids. V gave up 6 bases and J gave up 2 bases; unmatched junction bases: 4. The germline CDR1 and CDR2 sequences are MNHEY and SMNVEV (reference sequence). DNA for the CDR3: TGTGCCAGCAGATCCGGGACAGGGGGCAACTATGGCTACACCTTC. This encodes CASRSGTGGNYGYTF.

This clone was seen more than once but under ten times. The chain is built from TRBV5-6 and TRBJ1-5; D not resolved. The CDR3 contains 13 residues. Trimming cost V 0 bases and J 4 bases, with 5 bases left between them. The germline V gene has CDR1 SGHDT and CDR2 YYEEEE. The CDR3 loop is CASSLARNQPQHF. For the CDR3, the DNA is TGTGCCAGCAGCTTGGCTCGGAATCAGCCCCAGCATTTT. The variable domain in full, completed from reference TRBV5-6 and TRBJ1-5, reads DAGVTQSPTHLIKTRGQQVTLRCSPKSGHDTVSWYQQALGQGPQFIFQYYEEEERQRGNFPDRFSGHQFPNYSSELNVNALLLGDSALYLCASSLARNQPQHFGDGTRLSIL.